This is a list of T cell receptor beta chains from one sample in a study of blood T cell repertoires in COVID-19. The repertoire was sequenced with immunoSEQ multiplex PCR; TCRdb's copy has only in-frame clones and lacks some. The sample has about 74,000 clones, roughly 90% seen once. Sequenced sample: peripheral blood. Receptors were obtained from a man between 70 and 80 years old with active or convalescent COVID-19. Both conserved end residues are part of each CDR3. D genes are given only for firm matches. Part of the rows lack a size; the others show once, few, many or a class for expanded clones.

TRBV18	-	-	TRBJ2-1	TGTGCCAGCTCACCGGATCAGCGCCCGGTAGAGCAGTTCTTC	CASSPDQRPVEQFF
TRBV9	-	-	TRBJ1-3	TGTGCCAGCAGCGTAGGATGGGGGGGCAGTGGAAACACCATATATTTT	CASSVGWGGSGNTIYF
TRBV5-1	TRBD2	once	TRBJ2-1	TGCGCCAGCAGCTTAACCGGGACTAGCGTCTACAATGAGCAGTTCTTC	CASSLTGTSVYNEQFF
TRBV5-4	-	-	TRBJ2-7	TGTGCCAGCAGCTCCGGGGGGACACGACTCTACGAGCAGTACTTC	CASSSGGTRLYEQYF
TRBV10-3	TRBD2	-	TRBJ2-3	TGTGCCATCAGGGAGCGGGAGGGAACAGATACGCAGTATTTT	CAIREREGTDTQYF
TRBV19	TRBD1	few	TRBJ1-1	TGTGCCAGTAGTAGGTGGGGACAGCGGACTGAAGCTTTCTTT	CASSRWGQRTEAFF
TRBV30	TRBD1	-	TRBJ1-4	TGTGCCTGTAACCGGGACAGCGACGAAAAACTGTTTTTT	CACNRDSDEKLFF
TRBV28	TRBD1	-	TRBJ2-1	TGTGCCAGCAGTACTTATTCCGGGGACAGAGCCTACAATGAGCAGTTCTTC	CASSTYSGDRAYNEQFF
TRBV19	TRBD2	once	TRBJ2-3	TGTGCCAGTAGTCCCACCGGGACTAGGGGAGATACGCAGTATTTT	CASSPTGTRGDTQYF
TRBV6-5	-	-	TRBJ2-1	TGTGCCAGCAGACTAGCCGAAAATTACAATGAGCAGTTCTTC	CASRLAENYNEQFF
TRBV6-5	TRBD1	-	TRBJ2-3	TGTGCCAGCAGTCTCAGACAGGGTTCAGATACGCAGTATTTT	CASSLRQGSDTQYF
TRBV7-8	-	-	TRBJ1-1	TGTGCCAGCAGCTTCGCCGGTGATAAGACTGAAGCTTTCTTT	CASSFAGDKTEAFF
TRBV5-1	TRBD1	-	TRBJ1-3	TGCGCCAGCAGCACGGGACAGTTCTCTGGAAACACCATATATTTT	CASSTGQFSGNTIYF
TRBV12-5	TRBD1	-	TRBJ1-1	TGTGCTAGTGGTCCTGACAGGGGCACTGAAGCTTTCTTT	CASGPDRGTEAFF